The 27 T cell receptor beta chains reported below all come from one sample, sequenced in a study of sequential checkpoint blockade in melanoma. Treatment: randomized to nivolumab then ipilimumab (arm A) or the reverse (arm B). The method was immunoSEQ multiplex PCR; TCRdb's version includes in-frame clones alone and lacks a portion of them. The table has around 41,000 clones, roughly 85% seen once; the top ten hold approximately 12%. Here the sequenced sample was CD8+ T cells sorted from blood (inferred from file names), taken from a patient given nivolumab and ipilimumab in sequence. The source of these receptors is a human donor with melanoma.

This clone was recorded only once. V is TRBV5-1 and J is TRBJ2-1; TRBD2 might be the D (5 bases). The CDR3 consists of 13 residues. Trimming removed 0 bases at V and 7 bases at J, with 8 bases between. The germline gives CDR1 SGHRS, CDR2 YFSETQ. The CDR3: CASSLVGANEQFF. Here the CDR3 DNA reads TGCGCCAGCAGCTTGGTGGGAGCGAATGAGCAGTTCTTC.

The rearrangement links TRBV28 to TRBJ2-5, with D perhaps matching TRBD2 (5 bases). Germline V gene sequence: CDR1 MDHEN, CDR2 SYDVKM. The CDR3 is made up of 15 amino acids. The ends were cut back, 2 bases at V and 5 bases at J, with 15 bases in the middle. As DNA, the CDR3 is TGTGCCAGCAGTTTACAGGACTTGAGGGAGGAGACCCAGTACTTC. Protein sequence: CASSLQDLREETQYF.

V gene TRBV7-9 combines with J gene TRBJ2-7, with D perhaps TRBD2 (6 bases). The V gene lost 5 bases and the J gene lost 4 bases, with 12 bases spanning the gap. The CDR3 consists of 13 residues. In germline, CDR1 is SEHNR, CDR2 FQNEAQ (reference sequence). CDR3 bases: TGTGCCAGCAGCCTTCCTAGCGCATACGAGCAGTACTTC. This encodes CASSLPSAYEQYF.

The gene calls are TRBV27 and TRBJ2-2, with D possibly matching TRBD2 (5 bases). CDR1 and CDR2 (germline): MNHEY, SMNVEV (reference sequence). CDR3 length: 16 residues. The V and J ends lost 8 bases and 2 bases respectively, with 18 bases between them. CDR3 protein: CASSDRRGVNTGELFF. CDR3 sequence (DNA): TGTGCCAGCTCCGACCGACGGGGAGTTAACACCGGGGAGCTGTTTTTT.

This clone is a singleton in its sample. J is TRBJ1-2 and V is TRBV5-1; TRBD1 might be the D (5 bases). The germline V and J ends were trimmed by 1 base and 8 bases, with 18 bases remaining between them. The V gene's germline CDR1 is SGHRS and CDR2 YFSETQ. This CDR3 comprises 15 residues. CDR3 DNA sequence: TGCGCCAGCAGCTTGTTAAGGTCAGGGTGGCAGGGCTACACCTTC. It translates to CASSLLRSGWQGYTF.

The CDR3 coding sequence is TGCGCCAGCAGCCAAGACAGGGTGACGAACACCGGGGAGCTGTTTTTT. The encoded protein is CASSQDRVTNTGELFF. The chain employs TRBV4-1 and TRBJ2-2; TRBD1 might be the D (5 bases). The V gene's germline CDR1 is MGHRA and CDR2 YSYEKL. Trimming stripped 0 bases from V and 0 bases from J, with 8 bases between. CDR3 length: 16 amino acids.

The V and J genes are TRBV7-2 and TRBJ2-6, with D possibly TRBD2 on 5 matching bases. V was cut by 3 bases and J by 0 bases, with 12 bases left in between. In germline, CDR1 is SGHTA, CDR2 FQGNSA. The CDR3 has 17 residues. In DNA form, the CDR3 reads TGTGCCAGCAGCTTGAAGAGGAGGAGCTCTGGGGCCAACGTCCTGACTTTC. Protein product: CASSLKRRSSGANVLTF.

The chain employs TRBV7-9 and TRBJ2-1, with D tentatively TRBD2 (6 bases). The CDR3 is 15 amino acids. Germline V gene lookup returns CDR1 SEHNR and CDR2 FQNEAQ (reference sequence). V shed 5 bases and J shed 7 bases, with 18 bases lying between them. This CDR3 reads CASSHSGMGVNEQFF. The CDR3 region has the DNA TGTGCCAGCAGCCATAGCGGTATGGGGGTAAATGAGCAGTTCTTC.

The gene calls are TRBV2 and TRBJ2-3, with 12 bases lining up with TRBD2. V lost 3 bases to trimming and J lost 0 bases; unmatched junction nucleotides: 1. Germline V lookup: CDR1 SNHLY, CDR2 FYNNEI. The CDR3 runs 16 residues. The CDR3 loop reads CASSETSGRSTDTQYF. CDR3 sequence (DNA): TGTGCCAGCAGTGAGACTAGCGGGAGAAGCACAGATACGCAGTATTTT.

This chain links TRBV18 with TRBJ2-5, with 16 nucleotides matching TRBD2. This CDR3 region has 18 residues. Germline V gene lookup returns CDR1 KGHSH and CDR2 LQKENI. Trimming cost V 4 bases and J 3 bases; bases outside gene matches: 8. Here the CDR3 reads CASSHPGLAGGPKETQYF. Here the CDR3 DNA reads TGTGCCAGCTCACACCCGGGACTAGCGGGAGGGCCGAAAGAGACCCAGTACTTC.

The chain employs TRBV27 and TRBJ2-3; D perhaps matches TRBD2 (6 bases). The germline V gene has CDR1 MNHEY and CDR2 SMNVEV (reference sequence). CDR3 length: 14 amino acids. Trimming took off 8 bases at V and 1 base at J, with 13 bases between the two ends. The CDR3 reads CASLASSGTDTQYF. CDR3 nucleotides: TGTGCCAGCCTAGCGTCCTCGGGCACAGATACGCAGTATTTT.

The chain employs TRBV5-4 and TRBJ2-3; TRBD2 agrees at 8 bases. CDR1 is SGHNT, CDR2 YYREEE, per germline (reference sequence). V gave up 0 bases and J gave up 6 bases; unmatched junction bases: 9. The CDR3 consists of 16 residues. The CDR3 region is CASSLAAAGVADTQYF. The CDR3, as DNA: TGTGCCAGCAGCTTGGCGGCAGCGGGAGTGGCTGATACGCAGTATTTT.

The CDR3 protein is CSATGGKNTEAFF. The CDR3 DNA is TGCAGCGCGACAGGGGGCAAGAACACTGAAGCTTTCTTT. The rearrangement uses TRBV29-1 and TRBJ1-1; the match to TRBD1 covers 10 bases. The length of the CDR3 is 13 residues. Germline CDR1 and CDR2: SQVTM and ANQGSEA. The J segment lost 1 base and the V segment lost 7 bases, leaving 3 bases of the junction unmatched. Drawing the rest from reference TRBV29-1 and TRBJ1-1, the complete variable domain is SAVISQKPSRDICQRGTSLTIQCQVDSQVTMMFWYRQQPGQSLTLIATANQGSEATYESGFVIDKFPISRPNLTFSTLTVSNMSPEDSSIYLCSATGGKNTEAFFGQGTRLTVV.

J is TRBJ1-1 and V is TRBV28; 7 bases map to TRBD1. V lost 2 bases and J lost 1; bases outside the gene matches: 13. The CDR3 totals 18 residues. Germline CDR1 and CDR2: MDHEN and SYDVKM. CDR3 nucleotide sequence: TGTGCCAGCAGTTTAGAATATATAGGGGGCAAGTGGAACACTGAAGCTTTCTTT. Translation gives CASSLEYIGGKWNTEAFF.

The chain has TRBV27 and TRBJ2-2, with 13 bases identical to TRBD2. Germline CDR1 is MNHEY and CDR2 is SMNVEV (reference sequence). This CDR3 region has 14 residues. The V segment lost 11 bases and the J segment 4 bases; nucleotides outside the gene matches: 4. The CDR3 DNA reads as TGTGCCTCACTAGCGGGAGGGCCCACCGGGGAGCTGTTTTTT. It specifies CASLAGGPTGELFF.

This clone has more than one count but fewer than ten. The chain carries TRBV7-3 and TRBJ2-5; 7 bases are shared with TRBD2. The CDR3 length is 13 residues. Trimming took 5 bases from V and 3 from J; bases not matched to a gene: 3. Germline assignment: CDR1 SGHTA and CDR2 FQGTGA. CDR3 bases: TGTGCCAGCAGCGCGGCGGGAGAAGAGACCCAGTACTTC. Protein product: CASSAAGEETQYF.

This sequence joins TRBV27 and TRBJ2-2; 10 bases are a match to TRBD2. J lost 4 bases, V lost 9 bases, and 11 bases had no gene match. This CDR3 has 16 amino acids. Germline lookup yields CDR1 MNHEY and CDR2 SMNVEV (reference sequence). The CDR3 region has the DNA TGTGCCAGTAGAGGGCTAGCGGGAGTTTTCACCGGGGAGCTGTTTTTT. This translates into CASRGLAGVFTGELFF.

The table lists this clone with a few counts. The rearrangement joins TRBV19 to TRBJ1-1, with a weak D call TRBD1 (5 bases). Deletions cut 7 bases from V and 4 bases from J, with 13 bases between. The CDR3 runs to 13 residues. Germline V gene sequence: CDR1 LNHDA, CDR2 SQIVND (reference sequence). CDR3 coding DNA: TGTGCCAGTAAGTTTCAGGGAAGCACTGAAGCTTTCTTT. Amino acid sequence: CASKFQGSTEAFF.

The chain joins TRBV19 to TRBJ1-1; unclear D gene. V lost 2 bases and J lost 7, with 11 bases in between. Germline values: CDR1 LNHDA, CDR2 SQIVND (reference sequence). This CDR3 comprises 13 residues. CDR3 sequence (DNA): TGTGCCAGTAGTATACCCTTCGCGTTTGAAGCTTTCTTT. Protein: CASSIPFAFEAFF.

The chain uses TRBV4-2 and TRBJ2-2; 7 nucleotides match TRBD2. CDR1 and CDR2 (germline): LGHNA, YNFKEQ. V lost 4 bases and J lost 1; bases outside the gene matches: 0. CDR3 length: 14 residues. The CDR3 nucleotides are TGTGCCAGCAGCCCGGGGGGGAACACCGGGGAGCTGTTTTTT. As protein: CASSPGGNTGELFF.

V is TRBV7-9 and J is TRBJ1-2; D perhaps matches TRBD1 (5 bases). Deletions cut 2 bases from V and 7 bases from J, with 17 bases between. The CDR3 is made up of 15 amino acids. Germline CDR1 and CDR2: SEHNR and FQNEAQ (reference sequence). DNA of the CDR3: TGTGCCAGCAGCTTATCCATCCAGGGATGGTCTGGCTACACCTTC. Translation gives CASSLSIQGWSGYTF.

The chain uses TRBV5-6 and TRBJ2-2, with 9 bases aligning to TRBD1. CDR3 length: 19 residues. V shed 0 bases and J 4 bases; nucleotides not matched to a gene: 13. Germline loops: CDR1 SGHDT, CDR2 YYEEEE. The CDR3 sequence: CASSLAGTGSLVGTGELFF. The CDR3 DNA reads as TGTGCCAGCAGCTTGGCTGGGACAGGGTCCCTGGTGGGCACCGGGGAGCTGTTTTTT.

This clone occurred a few times. J is TRBJ1-1 and V is TRBV27; D is unresolved. The V gene lost 4 bases and the J gene lost 3 bases, with 9 bases spanning the gap. The CDR3 contains 13 residues. Germline-derived CDR1 and CDR2 are MNHEY and SMNVEV (reference sequence). CDR3 sequence: CASSSWTYTEAFF. The CDR3 DNA follows: TGTGCCAGCAGTTCCTGGACTTACACTGAAGCTTTCTTT.

The rearrangement uses TRBV5-1 and TRBJ2-5; 9 positions match TRBD2. Judging by the DNA end, TRBJ2-7 fits better; the J call may be wrong. This CDR3 is 14 amino acids long. Germline values: CDR1 SGHRS, CDR2 YFSETQ. CDR3 protein: CASRTASGVYEQYF. The CDR3 nucleotides read TGCGCCAGCAGGACAGCTAGCGGGGTATACGAGCAGTACTTC.

The chain employs TRBV29-1 and TRBJ2-2; 10 nucleotides align to TRBD1. Germline assignment: CDR1 SQVTM and CDR2 ANQGSEA. The CDR3 runs to 19 residues. The CDR3 nucleotides read TGCACCGCCCGGGTGGGACAGGGGCCCTTGGGAAGCAGGGTCGGGGAGCTGTTTTTT. Translating gives CTARVGQGPLGSRVGELFF.

V gene TRBV5-6 combines with J gene TRBJ1-2, with a tentative D call TRBD1 (6 bases). Trimming took off 4 bases at V and 5 bases at J, with 15 bases between the two ends. This CDR3 is 14 amino acids long. From germline, CDR1 is SGHDT and CDR2 YYEEEE. CDR3 nucleotides: TGTGCCAGCAGCCCCCGACAGGTTGGGTATGGCTACACCTTC. Protein: CASSPRQVGYGYTF.

The gene calls are TRBV11-2 and TRBJ2-7; TRBD1 agrees at 7 bases. The CDR3 has 13 amino acids. The J segment lost 2 bases and the V segment lost 3 bases, leaving 1 base of the junction unmatched. CDR1 is SGHAT, CDR2 FQNNGV, per germline. CDR3 sequence: CASSFTGAYEQYV. DNA of the CDR3: TGTGCCAGCAGCTTTACAGGGGCCTACGAGCAGTACGTC.